The clone carrying this T cell receptor beta chain was recorded once. Its antigen remains unknown. This specimen comes from a study of CD8 T cells in Susac syndrome. High-throughput TCR beta sequencing covered peripheral CD8+ and CD4+ T cells. The multiple sclerosis control cohort comprised treatment-naive individuals presenting with stable or active relapsing-remitting disease. Reverse transcription of roughly 0.45 to 1 ug RNA was carried out with random hexamers. Amplification of TCR beta CDR3 across 54 Vbeta and 13 Jbeta was performed with immunoSEQ multiplex PCR. TCRdb called the immunoSEQ multiplex PCR reads again in MiXCR, with one record for every CDR3 protein. The sample comprises some 110,000 distinct CDR3 sequences, just under 95% of which are singletons, and roughly 0.094% rests with the top ten. Points from the study as a whole: The study admitted that it had a relatively small number of individuals in its TCR sequencing and HLA analysis.

The sequence came from a human donor with multiple sclerosis. The specimen was CD4+ T cells from PBMCs.

CDR3 amino acids: CASRLAGTGSYEQYF. CDR3 sequence (DNA): TGTGCCAGCAGACTCGCCGGGACAGGGTCCTACGAGCAGTACTTC. The chain employs TRBV12-3 or TRBV12-4 and TRBJ2-7; 9 bases line up with TRBD1. CDR3 length equals 15 residues. Trimming cost V 6 bases and J 1 base; bases outside gene matches: 7.